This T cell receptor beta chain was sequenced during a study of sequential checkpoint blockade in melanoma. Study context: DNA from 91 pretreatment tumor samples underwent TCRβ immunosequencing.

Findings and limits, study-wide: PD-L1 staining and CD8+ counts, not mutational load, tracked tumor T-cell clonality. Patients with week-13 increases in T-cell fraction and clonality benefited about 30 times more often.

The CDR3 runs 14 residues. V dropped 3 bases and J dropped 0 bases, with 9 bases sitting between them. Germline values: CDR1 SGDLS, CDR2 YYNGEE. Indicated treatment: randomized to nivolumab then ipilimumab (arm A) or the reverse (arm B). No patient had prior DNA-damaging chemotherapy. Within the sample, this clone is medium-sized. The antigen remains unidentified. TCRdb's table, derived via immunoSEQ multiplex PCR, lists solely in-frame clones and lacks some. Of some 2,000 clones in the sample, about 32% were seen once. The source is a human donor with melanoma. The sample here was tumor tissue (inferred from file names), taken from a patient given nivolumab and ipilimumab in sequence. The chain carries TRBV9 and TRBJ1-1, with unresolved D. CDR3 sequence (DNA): TGTGCCAGCAGCGGCGGGTCAGTGAACACTGAAGCTTTCTTT. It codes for CASSGGSVNTEAFF.